The 25 T cell receptor beta chains below all came from one sample that was sequenced in a study of T cells expressing NK-cell markers. TCRdb reprocessed the 5' RACE reads, with one entry per CDR3 protein and no DNA. This repertoire comprises 500,000 to 700,000 distinct CDR3 sequences; its ten largest clones make up about 3.6%. Input material: blood T cells: a sorted CD56 or NKG2C T cell subset, CD4+ or CD8+ T cells, or bulk PBMC T cells (not recorded which). The receptors come from a man younger than 35 in good health.

The CDR3: CASSPLSGWGLGNEQFF. This rearrangement joins TRBV7-2 to TRBJ2-1; TCRdb designates TRBD2, a call that cannot be tested without DNA. This CDR3 comprises 17 residues. Germline V gives CDR1 SGHTA, CDR2 FQGNSA.

The rearrangement joins TRBV12-3 or TRBV12-4 to TRBJ2-2; TCRdb names TRBD2, which stays unverified in the absence of DNA. The CDR3 totals 15 residues. The CDR3 sequence is CASSLPADNTGELFF.

This chain connects TRBV12-3 or TRBV12-4 to TRBJ2-3; with no DNA, the TCRdb D assignment of TRBD1 cannot be verified. The CDR3 consists of 14 residues. The CDR3 sequence: CASSFGGQGDTQYF.

The chain employs TRBV20-1 and TRBJ2-1; TCRdb outputs TRBD2, but without DNA this stays unchecked. Germline assignment: CDR1 DFQATT and CDR2 SNEGSKA (reference sequence). The length of the CDR3 is 17 residues. CDR3 protein: CSARHSSGRAKNNEQFF.

The rearrangement links TRBV5-1 to TRBJ2-4; as DNA is missing, the TRBD2 call by TCRdb cannot be tested. Per germline, CDR1 SGHRS and CDR2 YFSETQ. The CDR3 covers 12 residues. The CDR3 here is CASREGTDIQYF.

The chain recombines TRBV29-1 with TRBJ2-1; the TCRdb D gene call, TRBD2, has no DNA to confirm it. The CDR3 runs to 14 residues. Germline V CDR1 and CDR2: SQVTM, ANQGSEA. The CDR3 sequence: CSVGLAGEFGEQFF.

The chain combines TRBV20-1 with TRBJ2-3; there is no DNA to check the TCRdb D call of TRBD1. CDR3 length equals 14 residues. CDR1 is DFQATT and CDR2 is SNEGSKA in the germline V gene (reference sequence). The CDR3 region is CSARDLDSGGTQYF.

The V and J genes are TRBV6-5 and TRBJ2-6; TCRdb designates TRBD2, a call that cannot be tested without DNA. The CDR3 spans 16 residues. Germline CDR1 MNHEY, CDR2 SVGAGI. The chain's CDR3 is CASSYGPHEEANVLTF.

J is TRBJ2-5 and V is TRBV9; as DNA is missing, the TRBD2 call by TCRdb cannot be tested. The CDR3 covers 18 residues. Germline assignment: CDR1 SGDLS and CDR2 YYNGEE. CDR3 amino acids: CASSGGLAGTTTQETQYF.

V usage is TRBV5-5 and J usage is TRBJ2-3; TCRdb outputs TRBD2, but without DNA this stays unchecked. CDR1 and CDR2 from the germline V gene are SGHKS and YYEKEE (reference sequence). The CDR3 has 15 amino acids. The CDR3 here is CASSLPSESADTQYF.

The genes are TRBV4-1 and TRBJ1-2. Germline V gene sequence: CDR1 MGHRA, CDR2 YSYEKL. CDR3 length equals 16 residues. The CDR3 region is CASSQESRLTPYGYTF.

V is TRBV20-1 and J is TRBJ1-1. CDR1 and CDR2 (germline): DFQATT, SNEGSKA (reference sequence). This CDR3 has 13 residues. The CDR3 here is CSATQSLNTEAFF.

This sequence joins TRBV4-3 and TRBJ2-4; TCRdb's assignment of TRBD1 cannot be checked, as there is no DNA. The germline gives CDR1 LGHNA, CDR2 YSLEER. The CDR3 is 16 amino acids. The CDR3 region is CASSPQSGQDGDIQYF.

V is TRBV20-1 and J is TRBJ2-1; TCRdb's D call, TRBD2, is unchecked because there is no DNA. The CDR3 totals 17 residues. Looked up from germline, CDR1 is DFQATT and CDR2 is SNEGSKA (reference sequence). The CDR3 loop is CSAMTSGRPEVGKEQFF.

The chain uses TRBV19 and TRBJ2-2; there is no DNA to check the TCRdb D call of TRBD1. Germline V lookup: CDR1 LNHDA, CDR2 SQIVND (reference sequence). This CDR3 region has 16 residues. The CDR3 sequence: CASTPLGDRVSGELFF.

The chain is built from TRBV12-5 and TRBJ1-1. The CDR3 is 15 amino acids. CDR1 and CDR2 from the germline V gene are LGHNT and FRNRAP. Here the CDR3 reads CASGPETLLNTEAFF. The full variable domain, in which reference TRBV12-5 and TRBJ1-1 provide the parts outside the CDR3, is DARVTQTPRHKVTEMGQEVTMRCQPILGHNTVFWYRQTMMQGLELLAYFRNRAPLDDSGMPKDRFSAEMPDATLATLKIQPSEPRDSAVYFCASGPETLLNTEAFFGQGTRLTVV.

The chain is built from TRBV5-1 and TRBJ2-2; no DNA is available, so the TRBD1 call from TCRdb remains unchecked. This CDR3 comprises 18 residues. Germline V gene data show CDR1 as SGHRS and CDR2 as YFSETQ. The CDR3 sequence: CASSPSLQGARVTGELFF. Combining the CDR3 with reference TRBV5-1 and TRBJ2-2 gives the whole variable domain KAGVTQTPRYLIKTRGQQVTLSCSPISGHRSVSWYQQTPGQGLQFLFEYFSETQRNKGNFPGRFSGRQFSNSRSEMNVSTLELGDSALYLCASSPSLQGARVTGELFFGEGSRLTVL.

The rearrangement joins TRBV5-1 to TRBJ1-2. The CDR3 length is 13 residues. Germline V gene data show CDR1 as SGHRS and CDR2 as YFSETQ. CDR3 loop: CASRVSGPYGYTF.

The chain carries TRBV30 and TRBJ1-2. Germline CDR1 reads GTSNPN; CDR2 reads SVGIG (reference sequence). This CDR3 has 13 residues. CDR3 sequence: CAWSRSPNYGYTF.

This sequence joins TRBV28 and TRBJ2-5. Looked up from germline, CDR1 is MDHEN and CDR2 is SYDVKM. The CDR3 contains 16 residues. Here the CDR3 reads CASSLSATTWGETQYF.

V gene TRBV5-1 combines with J gene TRBJ2-4; the TCRdb call, TRBD1, lacks DNA for checking. The CDR3 extends over 14 amino acids. Germline loops: CDR1 SGHRS, CDR2 YFSETQ. CDR3 sequence: CASSSGTVKNIQYF.

The chain links TRBV6-1 to TRBJ2-5; no DNA is available, so the TRBD2 call from TCRdb remains unchecked. Germline V gene lookup returns CDR1 MNHNS and CDR2 SASEGT. The CDR3 covers 16 residues. The CDR3 protein is CASSPSGLADKKTQYF.

This chain joins TRBV10-1 and TRBJ2-1; the D gene TCRdb calls, TRBD2, cannot be checked with no DNA. Germline CDR1 reads WNHNN; CDR2 reads SYGVQD (reference sequence). The CDR3 runs to 18 residues. The chain's CDR3 is CASSERSGLAGTYNEQFF.

The chain couples TRBV4-2 to TRBJ2-7; no DNA is available, so the TRBD2 call from TCRdb remains unchecked. The CDR3 extends over 17 amino acids. CDR1 is LGHNA and CDR2 is YNFKEQ in the germline V gene. CDR3 region: CASSQPGLAGGPGEQYF.

This chain uses TRBV29-1 with TRBJ2-5. CDR3 length equals 15 residues. Germline CDR1 and CDR2: SQVTM and ANQGSEA. The CDR3 region is CSAGKETFPKETQYF.